The clone carrying this TCR beta chain occurred many times. Its target is unknown. This sample was taken from a study of T cell repertoires in cytomegalovirus infection. Using its own MiXCR run on the reads, TCRdb lists one record per CDR3 protein. The sample contains 160,000 or so distinct CDR3 sequences, about 22% of which appear only once. The V and J ends lost 3 bases and 9 bases, in that order; junction bases with no gene match: 8. Germline values: CDR1 LNHDA, CDR2 SQIVND (reference sequence). The CDR3 is 14 amino acids. V and J are TRBV19 and TRBJ1-5; 7 positions match TRBD1. The specimen was CD8+ T cells from cultured PBMCs, collected from culture after CMV antigen stimulation. This TCR was recovered from a human donor in good health (CMV status not recorded). Some clones in this sample may be carry-over from other donors' samples. In nucleotides, the CDR3 is TGTGCCAGTAGTATGGAGGGGGCCCCGAGGCCCCAGCATTTT. Translation: CASSMEGAPRPQHF. The full variable domain, its missing parts supplied by reference TRBV19 and TRBJ1-5, is DGGITQSPKYLFRKEGQNVTLSCEQNLNHDAMYWYRQDPGQGLRLIYYSQIVNDFQKGDIAEGYSVSREKKESFPLTVTSAQKNPTAFYLCASSMEGAPRPQHFGDGTRLSIL.